These T cell receptor beta chains were read from a single sample in a study of cytomegalovirus exposure and HLA in healthy donors. TCRdb's table, derived via immunoSEQ multiplex PCR, lists solely in-frame clones and lacks some. Here the sample spans 200,000 or so clones, approximately 80% being singletons. Sequencing input: PBMCs. The receptors come from a woman younger than 45 in good health and CMV-seropositive. Each CDR3 is given with its conserved first and last residue. The D gene is left open where the match is weak. Clone size is not always given. Where it is, it says once, few, many or a class for expanded clones.

D	V	J	size	CDR3	DNA
-	TRBV6-1	TRBJ2-7	-	CASKEGHLFYEQYF	TGTGCCAGCAAGGAGGGCCACCTCTTCTACGAGCAGTACTTC
TRBD2	TRBV7-9	TRBJ2-1	-	CASSYRLAGGLNEQFF	TGTGCCAGCAGCTACAGACTAGCGGGGGGGCTCAATGAGCAGTTCTTC
TRBD1	TRBV2	TRBJ2-7	-	CASRKGQGLVYEQYF	TGTGCCAGCAGGAAGGGACAGGGGTTGGTCTACGAGCAGTACTTC
-	TRBV5-1	TRBJ1-1	-	CASSLRDRSPMNTEAFF	TGCGCCAGCAGCTTGCGTGACAGGAGCCCAATGAACACTGAAGCTTTCTTT
TRBD2	TRBV4-1	TRBJ2-7	once	CASSHLGGTGTSGRRRFSEQYF	TGCGCCAGCAGCCACCTAGGCGGAACCGGGACTAGCGGGAGGCGGCGCTTTTCCGAGCAGTACTTC
TRBD2	TRBV11-2	TRBJ2-7	-	CASSLDLGGGTYEQYF	TGTGCCAGCAGCTTAGATCTAGGCGGGGGGACCTACGAGCAGTACTTC
TRBD2	TRBV28	TRBJ2-7	-	CASSLLAGTYEQYF	TGTGCCAGCAGTTTACTAGCGGGAACCTACGAGCAGTACTTC
TRBD1	TRBV11-2	TRBJ2-1	-	CASSLGTGMDGQFF	TGTGCCAGCAGCTTAGGGACAGGGATGGATGGGCAGTTCTTC
TRBD2	TRBV7-2	TRBJ2-4	few	CASSLLGLVAIAKNIQYF	TGTGCCAGCAGCTTACTCGGACTAGTCGCCATAGCCAAAAACATTCAGTACTTC
-	TRBV6-1	TRBJ1-6	-	CASSEAWENSPLHF	TGTGCCAGCAGTGAAGCGTGGGAGAATTCACCCCTCCACTTT
-	TRBV14	TRBJ1-1	-	CASSQDGQFHTEAFF	TGTGCCAGCAGCCAAGATGGACAGTTTCACACTGAAGCTTTCTTT
-	TRBV2	TRBJ2-3	few	CASRTSTDTQYF	TGTGCCAGCAGGACAAGCACAGATACGCAGTATTTT
-	TRBV27	TRBJ2-7	-	CASRLLGADYEQYF	TGTGCCAGCAGACTACTGGGAGCTGACTACGAGCAGTACTTC
TRBD2	TRBV7-3	TRBJ2-1	-	CASSLTERGAVYNEQFF	TGTGCCAGCAGCTTAACGGAGCGGGGGGCGGTCTACAATGAGCAGTTCTTC
TRBD1	TRBV2	TRBJ1-6	-	CASGTDRGRSPLHF	TGTGCCAGCGGGACAGACAGGGGGCGATCACCCCTCCACTTT
TRBD2	TRBV5-3	TRBJ2-5	-	CARSPDLVTGGKKETQYF	TGTGCCAGAAGCCCCGATCTTGTGACGGGGGGAAAAAAAGAGACCCAGTACTTC
-	TRBV6-5	TRBJ2-3	-	CASSFRGTDTQYF	TGTGCCAGCAGCTTCCGAGGCACAGATACGCAGTATTTT
-	TRBV29-1	TRBJ2-1	-	CSVVEETRFSYNEQFF	TGCAGCGTTGTGGAGGAGACCAGATTCTCCTACAATGAGCAGTTCTTC
TRBD1	TRBV5-6	TRBJ1-2	-	CASSLVGIGGRPTGAAF	TGTGCCAGCAGCTTAGTTGGTATAGGGGGCAGGCCTACAGGAGCCGCCTTC
-	TRBV5-1	TRBJ1-3	few	CASSLAPGAGNTIYF	TGCGCCAGCAGCTTGGCTCCAGGTGCTGGAAACACCATATATTTT
TRBD2	TRBV19	TRBJ2-3	-	CASSIKTSGQSTQYF	TGTGCCAGTAGTATCAAGACTAGCGGGCAAAGTACGCAGTATTTT
TRBD2	TRBV6-5	TRBJ2-1	-	CAGSAGGSSYNEQFF	TGTGCCGGCAGTGCGGGGGGGAGCTCCTACAATGAGCAGTTCTTC
TRBD2	TRBV28	TRBJ2-2	once	CASNGAGGLGTGELFF	TGTGCCAGCAACGGAGCGGGAGGGTTAGGAACCGGGGAGCTGTTTTTT
TRBD2	TRBV10-3	TRBJ2-2	-	CAIRAGTGGANTGELFF	TGTGCCATCAGGGCAGGGACGGGGGGGGCGAACACCGGGGAGCTGTTTTTT
-	TRBV7-6	TRBJ2-7	-	CASSLTGESYEQYF	TGTGCCAGCAGCTTAACGGGGGAATCCTACGAGCAGTACTTC
TRBD1	TRBV6-5	TRBJ2-1	-	CASSRDREVNEQFF	TGTGCCAGCAGTCGGGACAGGGAGGTCAATGAGCAGTTCTTC
TRBD2	TRBV9	TRBJ2-5	-	CASSVTSVETQYF	TGTGCCAGCAGCGTAACTAGCGTAGAGACCCAGTACTTC
TRBD2	TRBV4-2	TRBJ2-3	-	CASSQEASSGQTDTQYF	TGTGCCAGCAGCCAAGAGGCGTCTAGCGGTCAGACAGATACGCAGTATTTT
TRBD2	TRBV6-5	TRBJ2-7	few	CASRSLPAGEQYF	TGTGCCAGCAGGTCCCTCCCAGCGGGAGAGCAGTACTTC
-	TRBV4-1	TRBJ2-1	-	CASSPSPGAYNEQFF	TGCGCCAGCAGCCCTAGCCCGGGAGCATACAATGAGCAGTTCTTC
-	TRBV29-1	TRBJ2-7	-	CSIWAGTRPYEQYF	TGCAGCATATGGGCCGGGACAAGACCCTACGAGCAGTACTTC
-	TRBV2	TRBJ1-6	-	CASKEVSPLHF	TGTGCCAGCAAGGAGGTTTCACCCCTCCACTTT
-	TRBV28	TRBJ2-3	-	CASSARTPGTDTQYF	TGTGCCAGCAGTGCCCGTACCCCGGGCACAGATACGCAGTATTTT
-	TRBV5-6	TRBJ1-2	-	CASSSRDGYTF	TGTGCCAGCAGCTCCAGGGATGGCTACACCTTC
-	TRBV27	TRBJ1-1	-	CASSLKMRAGKTEAFF	TGTGCCAGCAGTTTAAAAATGCGGGCGGGGAAGACTGAAGCTTTCTTT
TRBD1	TRBV5-1	TRBJ1-2	-	CASSPQGAGRANYGYTF	TGCGCCAGCAGCCCACAGGGGGCAGGAAGGGCTAACTATGGCTACACCTTC
-	TRBV5-1	TRBJ2-1	-	CASSLGVLASYNEQFF	TGCGCCAGCAGCTTGGGGGTACTAGCCTCCTACAATGAGCAGTTCTTC
TRBD2	TRBV10-3	TRBJ2-5	-	CAISESQIIGTSGSETQYF	TGTGCCATCAGTGAGTCACAGATTATAGGGACTAGCGGTTCAGAGACCCAGTACTTC